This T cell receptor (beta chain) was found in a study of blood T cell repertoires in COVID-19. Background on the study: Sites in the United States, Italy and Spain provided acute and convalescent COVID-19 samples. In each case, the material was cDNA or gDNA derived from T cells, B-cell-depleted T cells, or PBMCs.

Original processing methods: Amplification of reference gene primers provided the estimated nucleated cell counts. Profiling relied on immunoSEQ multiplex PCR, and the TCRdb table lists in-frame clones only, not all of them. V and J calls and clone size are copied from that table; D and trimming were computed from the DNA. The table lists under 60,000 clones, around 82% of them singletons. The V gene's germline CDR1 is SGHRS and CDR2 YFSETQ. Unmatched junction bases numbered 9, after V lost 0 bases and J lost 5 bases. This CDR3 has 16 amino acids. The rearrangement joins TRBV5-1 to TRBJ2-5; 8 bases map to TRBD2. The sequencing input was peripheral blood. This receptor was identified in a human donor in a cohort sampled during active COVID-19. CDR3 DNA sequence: TGCGCCAGCAGCTTGGCGGTCGGGGGGGCCTCGGAGACCCAGTACTTC. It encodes CASSLAVGGASETQYF.